These 13 T cell receptor beta chains were sequenced from one sample in a study of cytomegalovirus exposure and HLA in healthy donors. Researchers ran the PCR with 60 Vbeta and 13 Jbeta primers. This table comes from immunoSEQ multiplex PCR, and its TCRdb copy is limited to in-frame clones, with some not included. The sample holds roughly 120,000 clones, around 63% seen once. The sample taken for sequencing was PBMCs. The receptor set was obtained from a man between 40 and 49 years old in good health and CMV-seropositive.

This clone was seen more than once but under ten times. The chain has TRBV10-3 and TRBJ2-5; possibly TRBD2 for D (6 bases). The germline V gene has CDR1 ENHRY and CDR2 SYGVKD. Trimming left V 1 base short and J 5 bases short, with 23 bases between. The CDR3 is 18 amino acids. The CDR3, as DNA: TGTGCCATCAGTGAGTTGGGCCCTCTCTCGCGGGGATGGGAGACCCAGTACTTC. Translation gives CAISELGPLSRGWETQYF.

The chain uses TRBV5-1 and TRBJ2-5, with 9 bases identical to TRBD2. The CDR3 length is 15 residues. The V and J ends lost 7 bases and 6 bases, in that order; junction bases with no gene match: 13. In germline, CDR1 is SGHRS, CDR2 YFSETQ. The CDR3 loop reads CASVPLSGSGKTQYF. The DNA for the CDR3 is TGCGCCAGCGTTCCCCTTAGCGGGAGCGGAAAGACCCAGTACTTC.

This clone was counted only a few times. This chain uses TRBV7-9 with TRBJ2-1; perhaps TRBD1 as D (6 bases). CDR1 is SEHNR, CDR2 FQNEAQ, per germline (reference sequence). V lost 1 base to trimming and J lost 4 bases, with 17 bases between them. This CDR3 is 17 amino acids long. The CDR3 spells CASSLDGPRGSYNEQFF. CDR3 coding DNA: TGTGCCAGCAGCTTAGACGGTCCCAGGGGATCTTACAATGAGCAGTTCTTC.

V usage is TRBV29-1 and J usage is TRBJ2-7, with 7 bases aligning to TRBD1. After removal of 6 bases from V and 1 base from J, the junction contained 3 bases not matched to a gene. CDR1 SQVTM and CDR2 ANQGSEA come from the germline V gene. The CDR3 consists of 12 residues. The CDR3 coding sequence is TGCAGCGTCCGGGACAGTTCCTACGAGCAGTACTTC. Its protein is CSVRDSSYEQYF.

The CDR3 DNA reads as TGTGCTAGTGGTTTGGCCCCAGGGGGCGGCTACACCTTC. This translates into CASGLAPGGGYTF. The chain uses TRBV12-5 and TRBJ1-2; 8 bases map to TRBD1. CDR1 is LGHNT and CDR2 is FRNRAP in the germline V gene. The J segment lost 8 bases and the V segment lost 1 base, leaving 3 bases of the junction unmatched. The CDR3 spans 13 residues.

J is TRBJ2-5 and V is TRBV25-1; D is perhaps TRBD2 (7 bases). The germline V gene has CDR1 MGHDK and CDR2 SYGVNS. The CDR3 sequence is 14 residues long. The germline V and J ends were trimmed by 3 bases and 5 bases, with 13 bases remaining between them. The CDR3 sequence is CASSEKGGTETQYF. The DNA for the CDR3 is TGTGCCAGCAGTGAGAAGGGGGGGACGGAGACCCAGTACTTC.

V is TRBV6-1 and J is TRBJ2-5; 11 bases are shared with TRBD1. Near its end, the DNA agrees better with TRBJ2-7, so the J call may be wrong. The CDR3 is 14 residues long. CDR1 is MNHNS, CDR2 SASEGT, per germline. The CDR3 DNA follows: TGTGCCAGCAGAGGGACAGGGGGTGGGGGCGAGCAGTACTTC. Its protein product is CASRGTGGGGEQYF.

The CDR3 bases are TGTGCCAGCAGCGGGGGAGGGACAGGGGAAGGAGATCAGCCCCAGCATTTT. It is translated as CASSGGGTGEGDQPQHF. V usage is TRBV9 and J usage is TRBJ1-5; 10 positions agree with TRBD1. CDR3 length: 17 residues. Germline CDR1 reads SGDLS; CDR2 reads YYNGEE. The J segment lost 5 bases and the V segment lost 3 bases, leaving 11 bases of the junction unmatched.

Only a few counts were recorded for this clone. This chain joins TRBV2 and TRBJ2-7; the D gene is possibly TRBD1 (6 bases). This CDR3 has 12 amino acids. The germline V gene encodes CDR1 SNHLY and CDR2 FYNNEI. Trimming shortened V by 7 bases and J by 7 bases, and 14 bases separated the two germline ends. The CDR3 is CASIVGQREQYF. DNA for the CDR3: TGTGCCAGCATTGTTGGACAGCGGGAGCAGTACTTC.

CDR3 in amino acids: CASSEGRAGFYGYTF. In DNA, the CDR3 is TGTGCCAGCAGTGAAGGGCGCGCGGGGTTCTATGGCTACACCTTC. This chain uses TRBV6-1 with TRBJ1-2; no reliable D call. Trimming took 1 base from V and 4 from J, leaving 13 bases between them. The germline V gene has CDR1 MNHNS and CDR2 SASEGT. This CDR3 is built from 15 residues.

This clone has only one observation. The V call is TRBV6-5, the J call TRBJ1-2, with 7 bases lining up with TRBD1. The CDR3 spans 15 residues. Per the germline V gene, CDR1 is MNHEY and CDR2 is SVGAGI. Trimming took 2 bases from V and 7 from J; bases not matched to a gene: 10. The CDR3 DNA follows: TGTGCCAGCAGTTACAGTACAGGGGCCGCCGTTGGCTACACCTTC. Protein sequence: CASSYSTGAAVGYTF.

The chain couples TRBV27 to TRBJ1-4; 8 bases match TRBD1. Germline trimming cut 6 bases from V and 8 bases from J; bases unmatched to any gene: 5. Germline CDR1 reads MNHEY; CDR2 reads SMNVEV (reference sequence). The CDR3 length is 13 residues. Here the CDR3 reads CASRSQGAEKLFF. The CDR3 DNA follows: TGTGCCAGCAGAAGTCAGGGGGCGGAAAAACTGTTTTTT. The full variable domain, rest sourced from reference TRBV27 and TRBJ1-4, is EAQVTQNPRYLITVTGKKLTVTCSQNMNHEYMSWYRQDPGLGLRQIYYSMNVEVTDKGDVPEGYKVSRKEKRNFPLILESPSPNQTSLYFCASRSQGAEKLFFGSGTQLSVL.

The rearrangement uses TRBV5-1 and TRBJ2-5, with D tentatively TRBD1 (6 bases). The CDR3 covers 14 residues. V lost 4 bases and J lost 4, with 14 bases in between. In germline, CDR1 is SGHRS, CDR2 YFSETQ. CDR3 in DNA: TGCGCCAGCAGCACAGGGCCAGGTGGAGAGACCCAGTACTTC. Its translation is CASSTGPGGETQYF.